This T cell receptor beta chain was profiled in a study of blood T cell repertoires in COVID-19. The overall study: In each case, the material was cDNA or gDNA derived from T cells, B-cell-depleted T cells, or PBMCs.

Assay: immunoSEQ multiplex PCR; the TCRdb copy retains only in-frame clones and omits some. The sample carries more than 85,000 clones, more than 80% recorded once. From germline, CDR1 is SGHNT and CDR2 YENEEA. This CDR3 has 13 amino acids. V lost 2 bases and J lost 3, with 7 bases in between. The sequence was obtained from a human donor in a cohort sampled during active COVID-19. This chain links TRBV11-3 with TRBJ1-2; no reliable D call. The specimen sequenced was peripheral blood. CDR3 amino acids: CASSLFSDYGYTF. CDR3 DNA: TGTGCCAGCAGCTTATTCAGTGACTATGGCTACACCTTC. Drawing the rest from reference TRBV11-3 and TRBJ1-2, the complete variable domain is EAGVVQSPRYKIIEKKQPVAFWCNPISGHNTLYWYLQNLGQGPELLIRYENEEAVDDSQLPKDRFSAERLKGVDSTLKIQPAELGDSAVYLCASSLFSDYGYTFGSGTRLTVV.